This entry concerns a single T cell receptor beta chain. Its antigen is as yet unknown. From germline, CDR1 is SGHVS and CDR2 FNYEAQ. The CDR3 extends over 13 amino acids. V was pared by 2 bases and J by 1 base, with 4 bases between. The data stem from a study of Graves' ophthalmopathy and Graves' hyperthyroidism. Other autoimmune diseases, uncontrolled infections, pregnancy or lactation excluded patients from enrollment. Amplification targeted the TCR beta CDR3 regions, with RNA transcripts as the source material. HTBI primers primed a first-round RT-PCR, and a second-round multiplex PCR followed. TCRdb called the multiplex PCR reads again in MiXCR, with one record for every CDR3 protein. This table holds more than 1,000,000 distinct CDR3 sequences, about two fifths found once. Study observations and caveats: Thyroid clonotypes that were expanded above 0.001 frequency mostly also appeared in blood.

The chain has TRBV7-6 and TRBJ2-3; no reliable D call. Specimen: peripheral blood or thyroid tissue (not recorded which). The TCR sequence derives from an adult man with Graves' hyperthyroidism. The CDR3 DNA is TGTGCCAGCAGCTTAATCGGCACAGATACGCAGTATTTT. Translating it yields CASSLIGTDTQYF.